The source of this T cell receptor beta chain is a study of sequential checkpoint blockade in melanoma. Study as a whole: Randomization was 1:1 between first-line nivolumab→ipilimumab and ipilimumab→nivolumab.

As to treatment: randomized to nivolumab then ipilimumab (arm A) or the reverse (arm B). Patients had received no earlier DNA-damaging chemotherapy. Germline CDR1 MNHEY, CDR2 SMNVEV (reference sequence). The J segment lost 3 bases and the V segment lost 2 bases, leaving 4 bases of the junction unmatched. The CDR3 sequence is 15 residues long. The data were produced by immunoSEQ multiplex PCR, yet TCRdb's version contains in-frame clones alone and is incomplete. The sample holds around 10,000 clones, around three quarters seen once. This TCR was recovered from a human donor with melanoma. Here the sequenced sample was CD8+ T cells sorted from blood (inferred from file names), taken from a patient given nivolumab and ipilimumab in sequence. V is TRBV27 and J is TRBJ2-1, with 7 bases that match TRBD1. The CDR3: CASSLVRGNYNEQFF. The CDR3 DNA reads as TGTGCCAGCAGTTTAGTCAGGGGGAACTACAATGAGCAGTTCTTC.